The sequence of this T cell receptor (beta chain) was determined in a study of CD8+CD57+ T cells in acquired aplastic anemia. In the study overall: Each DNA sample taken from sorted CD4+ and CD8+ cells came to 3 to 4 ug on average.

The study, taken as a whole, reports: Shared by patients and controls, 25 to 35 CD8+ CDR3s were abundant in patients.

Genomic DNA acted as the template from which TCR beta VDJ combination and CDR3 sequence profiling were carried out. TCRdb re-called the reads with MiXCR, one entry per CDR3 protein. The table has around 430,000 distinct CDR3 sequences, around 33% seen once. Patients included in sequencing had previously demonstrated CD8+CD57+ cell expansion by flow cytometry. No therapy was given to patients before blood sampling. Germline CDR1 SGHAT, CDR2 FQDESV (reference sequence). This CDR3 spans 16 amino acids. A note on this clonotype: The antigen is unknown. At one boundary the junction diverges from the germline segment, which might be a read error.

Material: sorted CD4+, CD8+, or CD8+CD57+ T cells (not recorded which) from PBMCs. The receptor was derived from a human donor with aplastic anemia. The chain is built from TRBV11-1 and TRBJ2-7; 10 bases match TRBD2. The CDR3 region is CPSSTERGGLSYEQYF. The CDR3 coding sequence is TGTCCCAGCAGCACCGAGCGGGGGGGCCTCTCCTACGAGCAGTACTTC.